This entry lists 25 T cell receptor beta chains sequenced from one sample in a study of cytotoxic CD8 clonotypes in ibrutinib-treated CLL. The repertoire was sequenced with immunoSEQ multiplex PCR; TCRdb's copy has only in-frame clones and lacks some. The sample includes about 76,000 clones, 75% to 90% of them seen just once. Specimen: PBMCs, collected after 24 months of ibrutinib treatment. Receptors were obtained from a human donor with chronic lymphocytic leukemia.

This clone was seen a handful of times. The chain couples TRBV28 to TRBJ1-3; D is undetermined. The V end was cut by 5 bases, the J end by 3 bases, with 11 bases between. The CDR3 sequence is 14 residues long. The germline V gene has CDR1 MDHEN and CDR2 SYDVKM. The CDR3 here is CASSRGIHGNTIYF. CDR3 nucleotide sequence: TGTGCCAGCAGTCGAGGGATCCATGGAAACACCATATATTTT.

The J gene is TRBJ2-3, the V gene TRBV29-1; 8 bases line up with TRBD1. This CDR3 comprises 14 residues. The germline gives CDR1 SQVTM, CDR2 ANQGSEA. The V gene end was trimmed by 4 bases and the J gene end by 4 bases; junction bases not matched to a gene: 7. DNA of the CDR3: TGCAGCGTTGGGGGGACAGGCAGGTCAGATACGCAGTATTTT. This encodes CSVGGTGRSDTQYF.

The table lists this clone with many counts. CDR3 bases: TGTGCCTGGAGTAGGGACAGGGGGGATGGCTACACCTTC. Amino acid sequence: CAWSRDRGDGYTF. This rearrangement joins TRBV30 to TRBJ1-2; 11 nucleotides align to TRBD1. The germline CDR1 and CDR2 sequences are GTSNPN and SVGIG (reference sequence). This CDR3 has 13 residues. With V trimmed by 2 bases and J by 6 bases, 2 bases remained unmatched.

The rearrangement links TRBV7-9 to TRBJ2-3, with 11 bases matching TRBD2. In germline, CDR1 is SEHNR, CDR2 FQNEAQ (reference sequence). This CDR3 comprises 16 residues. Trimming took 5 bases from V and 5 from J; bases not matched to a gene: 9. The CDR3 coding sequence is TGTGCCAGCAGCCCCCTCTTAGCGGGAGGGGGAGATACGCAGTATTTT. It codes for CASSPLLAGGGDTQYF.

The V gene is TRBV7-9, the J gene TRBJ1-1, with D possibly matching TRBD1 (5 bases). With 5 bases removed from V and 4 bases from J, the gap between germline ends came to 23 bases. Germline CDR1 SEHNR, CDR2 FQNEAQ (reference sequence). The CDR3 totals 17 residues. The CDR3 is CASSRPGQGVGVTEAFF. The CDR3 DNA is TGTGCCAGCAGCCGCCCCGGGCAGGGTGTTGGAGTCACTGAAGCTTTCTTT.

V gene TRBV27 combines with J gene TRBJ2-2; TRBD1 agrees at 11 bases. The CDR3 has 17 residues. The V and J ends lost 5 bases and 4 bases, in that order; junction bases with no gene match: 9. Germline CDR1 reads MNHEY; CDR2 reads SMNVEV (reference sequence). CDR3 sequence: CASSMGGTGGITGELFF. CDR3 bases: TGTGCCAGCAGTATGGGAGGGACAGGGGGGATCACCGGGGAGCTGTTTTTT.

This rearrangement joins TRBV5-1 to TRBJ2-1; TRBD2 agrees at 10 bases. Germline-derived CDR1 and CDR2 are SGHRS and YFSETQ. The V and J ends lost 2 bases and 7 bases, in that order; junction bases with no gene match: 3. The CDR3 consists of 14 residues. The CDR3 sequence: CASSFTSGMNEQFF. The DNA for the CDR3 is TGCGCCAGCAGCTTTACTAGCGGGATGAATGAGCAGTTCTTC.

The gene calls are TRBV28 and TRBJ2-5, with 8 bases aligning to TRBD2. CDR1 is MDHEN, CDR2 SYDVKM, per germline. Trimming at V came to 7 bases and at J to 1 base, leaving 14 bases not matched to a gene. The CDR3 runs 17 residues. In DNA form, the CDR3 reads TGTGCCAGCAACTTTATAGGAACTAGCGGCCCCCAAGAGACCCAGTACTTC. It yields the protein CASNFIGTSGPQETQYF.

This clone was detected only a few times. The V gene is TRBV11-3, the J gene TRBJ1-1; the D is unclear. The CDR3 is made up of 13 amino acids. Germline values: CDR1 SGHNT, CDR2 YENEEA. Deletions cut 3 bases from V and 4 bases from J, with 9 bases between. The CDR3 sequence is CASSFRAGTEAFF. The CDR3 nucleotides read TGTGCCAGCAGCTTTAGGGCGGGCACTGAAGCTTTCTTT. The full variable domain, rest sourced from reference TRBV11-3 and TRBJ1-1, is EAGVVQSPRYKIIEKKQPVAFWCNPISGHNTLYWYLQNLGQGPELLIRYENEEAVDDSQLPKDRFSAERLKGVDSTLKIQPAELGDSAVYLCASSFRAGTEAFFGQGTRLTVV.

This chain joins TRBV18 and TRBJ2-1; no reliable D call. The V gene lost 1 base and the J gene lost 4 bases, with 11 bases spanning the gap. Germline CDR1 is KGHSH and CDR2 is LQKENI. The CDR3 totals 15 residues. For the CDR3, the DNA is TGTGCCAGCTCACCACAGGGAACAGCGTACAATGAGCAGTTCTTC. Translation: CASSPQGTAYNEQFF.

This chain links TRBV7-2 with TRBJ2-4, with 15 bases aligning to TRBD2. Trimming cost V 5 bases and J 7 bases; bases outside gene matches: 9. CDR1 and CDR2 from the germline V gene are SGHTA and FQGNSA. This CDR3 region has 17 residues. The DNA for the CDR3 is TGTGCCAGCAGCGCACGTGGACTAGCGGGAGGGCAGAACATTCAGTACTTC. Amino acid sequence: CASSARGLAGGQNIQYF. Full variable domain (rest looked up from reference TRBV7-2 and TRBJ2-4): GAGVSQSPSNKVTEKGKDVELRCDPISGHTALYWYRQSLGQGLEFLIYFQGNSAPDKSGLPSDRFSAERTGGSVSTLTIQRTQQEDSAVYLCASSARGLAGGQNIQYFGAGTRLSVL.

The chain carries TRBV28 and TRBJ2-3, with TRBD2 identical over 10 bases. V lost 7 bases, J lost 0 bases, and 10 bases stayed unmatched. This CDR3 has 17 amino acids. Germline values: CDR1 MDHEN, CDR2 SYDVKM. The CDR3 region has the DNA TGTGCCAGCATCCGAAGAGCGGGAGGGCGTAGCACAGATACGCAGTATTTT. Protein: CASIRRAGGRSTDTQYF.

The J gene is TRBJ1-4, the V gene TRBV18; the match to TRBD1 covers 7 bases. The V gene end was trimmed by 4 bases and the J gene end by 0 bases; junction bases not matched to a gene: 8. Germline CDR1 reads KGHSH; CDR2 reads LQKENI. The CDR3 extends over 17 amino acids. DNA of the CDR3: TGTGCCAGCTCACAGTCCGGGACAGTTGCAACTAATGAAAAACTGTTTTTT. It is translated as CASSQSGTVATNEKLFF.

V is TRBV13 and J is TRBJ1-1, with no clear D. The V and J ends lost 5 bases and 1 base respectively, with 20 bases between them. Per germline, CDR1 PRHDT and CDR2 FYEKMQ (reference sequence). CDR3 length: 17 amino acids. CDR3 in DNA: TGTGCCAGCAGCCCCCCCGAGGTTATAATTGGGAACACTGAAGCTTTCTTT. This sequence encodes CASSPPEVIIGNTEAFF. Together with reference TRBV13 and TRBJ1-1, the CDR3 gives the full variable domain: AAGVIQSPRHLIKEKRETATLKCYPIPRHDTVYWYQQGPGQDPQFLISFYEKMQSDKGSIPDRFSAQQFSDYHSELNMSSLELGDSALYFCASSPPEVIIGNTEAFFGQGTRLTVV.

The chain joins TRBV6-5 to TRBJ1-2; 9 bases align to TRBD1. The J segment lost 2 bases and the V segment lost 2 bases, leaving 6 bases of the junction unmatched. The CDR3 contains 16 residues. Germline V gene data show CDR1 as MNHEY and CDR2 as SVGAGI. The DNA for the CDR3 is TGTGCCAGCAGTTACCACACGGGACAGGGAAACTATGGCTACACCTTC. Encoded protein: CASSYHTGQGNYGYTF.

V gene TRBV6-1 combines with J gene TRBJ2-3; D not resolved. V was trimmed by 7 bases and J by 0 bases, leaving 14 bases between them. There are 15 residues in the CDR3. The V gene's germline CDR1 is MNHNS and CDR2 SASEGT. The CDR3 here is CASNDHRASTDTQYF. The DNA for the CDR3 is TGTGCCAGCAATGACCACCGTGCTAGCACAGATACGCAGTATTTT.

Points on this clone: Relative to the germline gene, one junction end is altered; a read error may explain this. The chain has TRBV7-7 and TRBJ2-3; 11 positions agree with TRBD2. CDR1 and CDR2 from the germline V gene are SSHAT and FNYEAQ (reference sequence). The CDR3 spans 15 residues. The CDR3 coding sequence is TGTGCTAGCAGCTTGGGACTAGCGGTGACAGATACGCAGTATTTT. This sequence encodes CASSLGLAVTDTQYF.

The rearrangement uses TRBV7-2 and TRBJ2-2, with a weak D call TRBD2 (5 bases). Trimming took off 1 base at V and 6 bases at J, with 9 bases between the two ends. The CDR3 is 14 amino acids. Germline CDR1 is SGHTA and CDR2 is FQGNSA. CDR3 DNA sequence: TGTGCCAGCAGCTTAGAATCCGGGGCCGGGGAGCTGTTTTTT. Its translation: CASSLESGAGELFF.

This rearrangement joins TRBV29-1 to TRBJ1-2; D gene ambiguous. The CDR3 extends over 16 amino acids. V dropped 0 bases and J dropped 4 bases, with 18 bases sitting between them. Germline values: CDR1 SQVTM, CDR2 ANQGSEA. The CDR3 reads CSVEDVGRENLYGYTF. The CDR3 region has the DNA TGCAGCGTTGAAGACGTGGGCAGAGAGAACCTCTATGGCTACACCTTC. Full variable domain (rest looked up from reference TRBV29-1 and TRBJ1-2): SAVISQKPSRDICQRGTSLTIQCQVDSQVTMMFWYRQQPGQSLTLIATANQGSEATYESGFVIDKFPISRPNLTFSTLTVSNMSPEDSSIYLCSVEDVGRENLYGYTFGSGTRLTVV.

V usage is TRBV19 and J usage is TRBJ1-5, with 9 bases identical to TRBD1. V lost 7 bases, J lost 6 bases, and 7 bases stayed unmatched. The CDR3 covers 14 residues. The germline V gene has CDR1 LNHDA and CDR2 SQIVND (reference sequence). The CDR3 sequence: CASTGTGSFQPQHF. The DNA of the CDR3 is TGTGCCAGTACTGGGACAGGGTCCTTTCAGCCCCAGCATTTT.

The V call is TRBV18, the J call TRBJ2-2; no definite D call. This CDR3 has 13 residues. Germline CDR1 and CDR2: KGHSH and LQKENI. Between the trimmed V and J ends, which lost 4 bases and 1 base, there was a span of 4 bases. CDR3 amino acids: CASSRGNTGELFF. The CDR3 DNA reads as TGTGCCAGCTCACGAGGGAACACCGGGGAGCTGTTTTTT.

This sequence joins TRBV19 and TRBJ2-2; TRBD1 matches 7 bases. The V gene end was trimmed by 7 bases and the J gene end by 4 bases; junction bases not matched to a gene: 6. Germline CDR1 is LNHDA and CDR2 is SQIVND (reference sequence). The CDR3 length is 14 residues. The CDR3 DNA is TGTGCCAGTAAAAAACAGGGGTTCACCGGGGAGCTGTTTTTT. Amino acid sequence: CASKKQGFTGELFF. The variable domain in full, completed from reference TRBV19 and TRBJ2-2, reads DGGITQSPKYLFRKEGQNVTLSCEQNLNHDAMYWYRQDPGQGLRLIYYSQIVNDFQKGDIAEGYSVSREKKESFPLTVTSAQKNPTAFYLCASKKQGFTGELFFGEGSRLTVL.

The J gene is TRBJ2-7, the V gene TRBV9, with D unclear. The CDR3 has 13 amino acids. Trimming removed 1 base at V and 2 bases at J, with 7 bases between. From germline, CDR1 is SGDLS and CDR2 YYNGEE. The CDR3 loop reads CASSVSGAYEQYF. In DNA form, the CDR3 reads TGTGCCAGCAGCGTATCCGGCGCCTACGAGCAGTACTTC.

This chain links TRBV4-1 with TRBJ2-6; 8 bases line up with TRBD1. This CDR3 is 18 amino acids long. CDR1 and CDR2 from the germline V gene are MGHRA and YSYEKL. V shed 0 bases, J shed 0 bases, and the junction held 4 bases outside the gene matches. The CDR3 sequence: CASSQDRGQSSGANVLTF. CDR3 DNA sequence: TGCGCCAGCAGCCAAGACAGGGGGCAGAGCTCTGGGGCCAACGTCCTGACTTTC.

As DNA, the CDR3 is TGTGCCAGCAGTCAACGGGAAGGAAACACTGAAGCTTTCTTT. Translating it yields CASSQREGNTEAFF. V usage is TRBV6-6 and J usage is TRBJ1-1; D unclear. V gave up 5 bases and J gave up 2 bases, with 12 bases separating them. The germline V gene encodes CDR1 MNHNY and CDR2 SVGAGI (reference sequence). The CDR3 sequence is 14 residues long.